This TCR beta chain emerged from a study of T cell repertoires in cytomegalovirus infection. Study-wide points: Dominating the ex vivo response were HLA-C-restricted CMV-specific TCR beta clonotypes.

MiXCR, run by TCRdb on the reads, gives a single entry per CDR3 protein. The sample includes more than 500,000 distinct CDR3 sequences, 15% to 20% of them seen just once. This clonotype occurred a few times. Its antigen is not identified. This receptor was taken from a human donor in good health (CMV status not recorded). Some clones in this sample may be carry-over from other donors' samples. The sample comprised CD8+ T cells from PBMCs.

DNA of the CDR3: TGTGCCACCAGCAGAGTAGCGGGAGGGCGGTACGAGCAGTACTTC. Encoded protein: CATSRVAGGRYEQYF. J is TRBJ2-7 and V is TRBV15, with 11 bases fitting TRBD2. Germline-derived CDR1 and CDR2 are LNHNV and YYDKDF (reference sequence). The CDR3 spans 15 residues. V dropped 1 base and J dropped 4; count of bases not matched to a gene: 3.